This T cell receptor (beta chain) was recorded in a study of T-cell reconstitution after alpha-beta-depleted transplantation in children. At least ten counts were recorded for this clonotype. Its specificity is not known. CDR3 size: 19 residues. The V gene end was trimmed by 1 base and the J gene end by 7 bases; junction bases not matched to a gene: 15. Germline V gene data show CDR1 as SGHDT and CDR2 as YYEEEE. For TCRbeta, the library was prepared with unique molecular identifiers. TCRdb reprocessed the PCR reads via MiXCR and lists one record per CDR3 protein. The table shows roughly 280,000 distinct CDR3 sequences, with under 14% occurring only once. The study's findings and limits: T-cell counts and diversity were attributed mostly to newly produced T cells one year after transplant. Surviving thymic progenitors and recipient T cells were the source of high TCRbeta diversity at day 60 in some patients.

The receptor comes from a male patient between 2 and 10 years old who had a stem cell transplant for chronic granulomatous disease, so the T cells may come from the graft donor. The sequencing here drew on peripheral blood, taken 180 days after TCRalphabeta/CD19-depleted stem cell transplant. This sequence joins TRBV5-6 and TRBJ2-1; 12 bases map to TRBD2. CDR3 sequence (DNA): TGTGCCAGCAGCTTGCGGACTAGCGGGATCGGCCCGAAGGAAAATGAGCAGTTCTTC. Translated, it gives CASSLRTSGIGPKENEQFF.